This T cell receptor beta chain originates from a study of PD-L1 blockade in urothelial cancer (dated by TCRdb to about 2017). Study-level background: Every patient began therapy at some point between 2013 and 2015 and was given atezolizumab 1,200 mg intravenously every 3 weeks. Pretreatment tumor samples, along with matched peripheral blood serially collected before and after atezolizumab treatment, were subjected to TCR sequencing. In the same patients, whole exome sequencing and RNA sequencing of pretreatment tumors were performed in addition to TCR sequencing. About 85% of the 29 patients were identified as males with urothelial cancer of bladder origin, and a prior smoking history was reported by 18 of 29 patients. Pretreatment blood TCR-seq was available for 30 or so patients, at least one posttreatment blood collection was obtained for roughly 24 patients, and tumor TCR-seq was available for roughly 24 patients. An ECOG performance status of 0 or 1 was recorded for the patients, and 0 to 3 prior chemotherapy regimens had been received by the patients. The study, an exploratory multi-omic analysis, examined somatic, immune and clinical correlates of response to PD-L1 blockade with atezolizumab in urothelial cancer. Blood samples were analyzed 3 weeks after the start of treatment (second dose) and 6 weeks after the start of treatment. Durable clinical benefit was achieved by nine patients and was not achieved by 20 patients. Blood samples gave median yields of 141,255 T cells and over 80,000 unique TCRs, along with a median clonality of 0.080. Durable clinical benefit meant progression-free survival longer than 6 months, and TCR features were also tested against progression-free and overall survival.

About this clone itself: Its antigen remains unidentified. No per-base quality is available; no much larger clone lies one base away.

Synthetic TCR analog templates were spiked into each PCR so that absolute template abundance could be estimated from read counts. TCRbeta CDR3 regions were amplified from genomic DNA with bias-controlled V and J gene primers using the immunoSEQ assay. Sequencing of rearranged TCRbeta segments was performed at approximately 20X coverage. As for the original processing: Sequencing errors were corrected by clustering and CDR3s were annotated against IMGT to assign V, D and J genes. Downstream analyses used only productive TCRbeta rearrangements, leaving out any out-of-frame or stop-codon sequences. Clonality was calculated as one minus the Shannon entropy normalized by the log of the number of unique productive sequences. Fisher's exact test with Benjamini-Hochberg correction, at a threshold of adjusted p below 0.01, was used to find clones that differed between time points or between blood and tumor. This is the immuneACCESS table as TCRdb keeps it, with only in-frame sequences that have V and J called. A part of the clones is gone; compared with another copy, unresolved V genes explain less than half, and the rest is unexplained. The V and J calls and the clone size are those of that table, but D and trimming were determined from the DNA. Across this sample there are roughly 53,000 clones, with roughly nine tenths seen only once. Roughly 14% of the sample comes from the top ten.

Read against the paper, the sample's time point label means: pretreatment peripheral blood. A total of 25 to 30 patients with locally advanced or metastatic urothelial carcinoma, treated at Memorial Sloan Kettering on a trial protocol, made up the cohort. Peripheral blood mononuclear cells were collected pretreatment and during treatment, with between 1 and 8 total time points obtained per patient. The Qiagen DNeasy Blood extraction kit was used to purify genomic DNA from total PBMCs and tumor samples. PBMCs were collected pretreatment and during treatment and were isolated and stored as previously described. General conclusions and limits of the study: Improved progression-free and overall survival was found to be associated with pretreatment peripheral blood TCR clonality below the median. Small sample size (n of about 29) and many exploratory analyses mean the results are intended to be hypothesis-generating. Greater expansion of tumor-associated TCR clones in peripheral blood 3 weeks after the start of treatment was observed in patients with durable benefit (n ≈ 24, p = 0.022).

The CDR3, cysteine through phenylalanine, is 15 amino acids long. The CDR3 DNA has 45 bases and is translated from base 1. As encoded in the germline V gene (reference sequence), CDR1 is MNHNY while CDR2 is SVGAGI. Deletion took 0 bases off V and 4 bases off J, with a span of 10 bases between the germline ends. The source is a woman in her fifties or sixties with urothelial cancer. The rearrangement joined TRBV6-6 to TRBJ2-1; the D gene assignment is ambiguous. Sequencing used PBMCs, obtained around atezolizumab (anti-PD-L1) treatment. The nucleotide sequence reads as follows: TGTGCCAGCAGTTACTCGGGCCACCCTTACAATGAGCAGTTCTTC. This translates into CASSYSGHPYNEQFF.